The 4 T cell receptor beta chains below all came from one sample that was sequenced in a study of tumor-infiltrating lymphocytes in localized non-small cell lung cancer. Repertoires were generated with immunoSEQ multiplex PCR, while TCRdb's copy carries only in-frame clones and drops some. The sample gives approximately 12,000 clones, approximately 65% of which show up once; around 10% is in the top ten. Sample: uninvolved lung tissue not adjacent to the tumor. These receptors all come from a human donor with non-small cell lung cancer.

This chain uses TRBV7-8 with TRBJ2-2; TRBD1 might be the D (6 bases). The CDR3 consists of 14 residues. The germline V and J ends were trimmed by 5 bases and 4 bases, with 11 bases remaining between them. Germline-derived CDR1 and CDR2 are SGHVS and FQNEAQ. The CDR3: CASSHQGGTGELFF. The CDR3 nucleotides are TGTGCCAGCAGCCATCAAGGGGGCACCGGGGAGCTGTTTTTT.

The CDR3 protein is CASSLAGGPDEQFF. The CDR3 DNA sequence: TGTGCCAGCAGTCTAGCGGGGGGGCCGGATGAGCAGTTCTTC. The genes are TRBV6-1 and TRBJ2-1; 12 positions match TRBD2. Germline assignment: CDR1 MNHNS and CDR2 SASEGT. J lost 8 bases, V lost 5 bases, and 4 bases had no gene match. The CDR3 covers 14 residues.

Of note for this clone: The sample holds other DNA sequences that translate to the same CDR3. V usage is TRBV6-6 and J usage is TRBJ2-3; weak D call: TRBD2 (6 bases). Germline assignment: CDR1 MNHNY and CDR2 SVGAGI (reference sequence). CDR3 length: 15 amino acids. V shed 0 bases and J shed 1 base, with 8 bases lying between them. The CDR3: CASSYSGGGTDTQYF. The DNA of the CDR3 is TGTGCCAGCAGTTACTCTGGCGGGGGCACAGATACGCAGTATTTT.

This clone counts as medium-sized (0.01 to 0.1%). At one of its ends the junction is not consistent with the germline gene, which may arise from a read error. The rearrangement joins TRBV29-1 to TRBJ2-7; 10 positions agree with TRBD2. The CDR3 length is 14 residues. Germline V gene lookup returns CDR1 SQVTM and CDR2 ANQGSEA. CDR3 in amino acids: CSVEGLAGAYEQYF. The CDR3 bases are TGCAGCGTCGAAGGGCTAGCGGGGGCCTACGAGCAGTACTTC.